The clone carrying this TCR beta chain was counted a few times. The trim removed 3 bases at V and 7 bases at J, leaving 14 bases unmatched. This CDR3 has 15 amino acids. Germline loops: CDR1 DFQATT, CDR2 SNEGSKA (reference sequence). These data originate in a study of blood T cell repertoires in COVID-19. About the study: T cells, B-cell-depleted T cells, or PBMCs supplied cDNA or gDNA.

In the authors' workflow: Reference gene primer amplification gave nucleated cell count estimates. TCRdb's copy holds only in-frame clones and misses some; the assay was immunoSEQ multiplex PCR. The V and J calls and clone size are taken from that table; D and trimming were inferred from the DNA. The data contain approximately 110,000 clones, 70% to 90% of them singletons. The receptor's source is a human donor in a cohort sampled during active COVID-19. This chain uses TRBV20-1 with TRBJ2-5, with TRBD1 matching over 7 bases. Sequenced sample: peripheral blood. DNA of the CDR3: TGCAGTGCTAGTGTCGAGGGGGCGAGTAACCCGACCCAGTACTTC. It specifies CSASVEGASNPTQYF.